These 22 T cell receptor beta chains originate from one sample sequenced in a study of CD8+CD57+ T cells in acquired aplastic anemia. CDR3 and TCR beta VDJ profiling relied on a genomic DNA template. TCRdb fed the reads into MiXCR, producing one record per CDR3 protein. The table records some 410,000 distinct CDR3 sequences, just under 70% of them present only once. Sequenced: sorted CD4+, CD8+, or CD8+CD57+ T cells (not recorded which) from PBMCs. These TCRs come from a human donor in good health, serving as a control.

There are many counts of this clonotype. In DNA, the CDR3 is TGCAGTGCGGTAGACAGGGGTAGATCCTACGAGCAGTACTTC. Translated, it gives CSAVDRGRSYEQYF. V and J are TRBV20-1 and TRBJ2-7; 8 bases map to TRBD1. The germline V gene has CDR1 DFQATT and CDR2 SNEGSKA (reference sequence). This CDR3 contains 14 residues. V shed 6 bases and J 1 base; nucleotides not matched to a gene: 8.

This clonotype has at least ten counts. The genes are TRBV3-1 and TRBJ2-5; 9 bases match TRBD2. CDR3 size: 15 residues. Looked up from germline, CDR1 is LGHDT and CDR2 is YNNKEL (reference sequence). Germline trimming cut 3 bases from V and 3 bases from J; bases unmatched to any gene: 5. CDR3: CASSQQGLAEETQYF. CDR3 DNA sequence: TGTGCCAGCAGCCAGCAGGGACTAGCTGAAGAGACCCAGTACTTC.

The gene calls are TRBV7-2 and TRBJ2-5; D possibly matches TRBD1 or TRBD2 (5 bases each). V was pared by 5 bases and J by 4 bases, with 23 bases between. The CDR3 runs 17 residues. The germline V gene has CDR1 SGHTA and CDR2 FQGNSA. This CDR3 reads CASSGGTGRESGETQYF. In nucleotides, the CDR3 is TGTGCCAGCAGCGGGGGAACCGGGCGCGAGTCTGGAGAGACCCAGTACTTC.

The chain links TRBV4-1 to TRBJ2-7; the D is unclear. CDR1 and CDR2 from the germline V gene are MGHRA and YSYEKL. V was cut by 1 base and J by 0 bases, with 10 bases left in between. The CDR3 runs 15 residues. The CDR3 DNA follows: TGCGCCAGCAGCCAAGGGCAGATGAGCTCCTACGAGCAGTACTTC. Amino acid sequence: CASSQGQMSSYEQYF.

The rearrangement links TRBV20-1 to TRBJ1-5; D might be TRBD1 (5 bases). The V gene's germline CDR1 is DFQATT and CDR2 SNEGSKA (reference sequence). This CDR3 region has 15 residues. V shed 6 bases and J shed 0 bases, with 15 bases lying between them. CDR3 residues: CSAGATVNSNQPQHF. The CDR3 DNA sequence: TGCAGTGCAGGGGCCACAGTGAATAGCAATCAGCCCCAGCATTTT.

J is TRBJ1-6 and V is TRBV20-1; 8 bases align to TRBD1. This CDR3 is 12 amino acids long. Germline values: CDR1 DFQATT, CDR2 SNEGSKA (reference sequence). With V trimmed by 5 bases and J by 10 bases, 4 bases remained unmatched. The CDR3 coding sequence is TGCAGTGCTCAAACAGGGGGATCACCCCTCCACTTT. Residues: CSAQTGGSPLHF.

About this clonotype itself: This may arise from a read error, as a much more abundant clone is one base away. The CDR3, as DNA: TGTGCCAGCACCCTCACTCGGGTTTCGAGCTCCTACAATGAGCAGTACTTC. Amino acid sequence: CASTLTRVSSSYNEQYF. The chain couples TRBV12-3 or TRBV12-4 to TRBJ2-7; D not resolved. This CDR3 has 17 amino acids. V lost 7 bases to trimming and J lost 7 bases, with 29 bases between them.

Points on this clonotype: The junction and the germline gene differ at one end; a read error may be behind it. The rearrangement uses TRBV20-1 and TRBJ1-1; a weak D match, TRBD1 (5 bases). Looked up from germline, CDR1 is DFQATT and CDR2 is SNEGSKA (reference sequence). CDR3 length: 11 residues. Here the CDR3 DNA reads TGCAGTGCTAGACAGGGCGGCTACGATCTCTTT. Translating it yields CSARQGGYDLF.

As to this clonotype: The germline gene is not matched at one end of the junction; a read error may be the cause. V gene TRBV2 combines with J gene TRBJ1-2; D gene uncertain. The length of the CDR3 is 14 residues. Germline V lookup: CDR1 SNHLY, CDR2 FYNNEI. CDR3 region: CASSLEAYEYCFTF. The CDR3 DNA reads TGTGCCAGCAGTCTAGAGGCATACGAGTATTGCTTCACGTTC.

This clonotype was counted ten times or more. CDR3 in amino acids: CASSDLLAGGGTDTQYF. CDR3 bases: TGTGCCAGCAGTGATTTACTAGCGGGGGGGGGCACAGATACGCAGTATTTT. The chain uses TRBV2 and TRBJ2-3, with 13 bases fitting TRBD2. Trimming took 3 bases from V and 1 from J; bases not matched to a gene: 4. CDR3 length equals 17 residues. CDR1 is SNHLY, CDR2 FYNNEI, per germline.

The CDR3 spells CSASPASSTSQHF. CDR3 in DNA: TGCAGTGCCAGCCCTGCGAGCAGTACTTCCCAGCATTTT. This rearrangement joins TRBV20-1 to TRBJ1-5; the D is unclear. Germline-derived CDR1 and CDR2 are DFQATT and SNEGSKA (reference sequence). The V end was cut by 6 bases, the J end by 11 bases, with 20 bases between. There are 13 residues in the CDR3.

This clonotype has a count of ten or more. This chain uses TRBV9 with TRBJ2-2, with D perhaps matching TRBD1 (5 bases). This CDR3 spans 16 amino acids. Trimming cost V 5 bases and J 3 bases, with 17 bases left between them. The germline gives CDR1 SGDLS, CDR2 YYNGEE. The CDR3 spells CASSRTRDSYTGELFF. For the CDR3, the DNA is TGTGCCAGCAGTCGAACCCGTGACAGCTACACCGGGGAGCTGTTTTTT.

Ten or more counts support this clonotype. The V gene is TRBV10-1, the J gene TRBJ2-7; D call uncertain. Trimming stripped 3 bases from V and 3 bases from J, with 6 bases between. This CDR3 region has 12 residues. Per the germline V gene, CDR1 is WNHNN and CDR2 is SYGVQD (reference sequence). The CDR3 DNA follows: TGCGCCAGCAGTGAAGGCGGCTACGAGCAGTACTTC. Protein product: CASSEGGYEQYF.

CDR3 region: CATSRVLNTEAFF. CDR3 coding DNA: TGTGCCACCAGCAGGGTATTGAACACTGAAGCTTTCTTT. V is TRBV15 and J is TRBJ1-1; D is undetermined. Trimming stripped 3 bases from V and 0 bases from J, with 5 bases between. The CDR3 has 13 amino acids. Germline values: CDR1 LNHNV, CDR2 YYDKDF (reference sequence).

The chain recombines TRBV12-3 or TRBV12-4 with TRBJ1-2, with a tentative D call TRBD1 (5 bases). With 3 bases removed from V and 8 bases from J, the gap between germline ends came to 22 bases. The CDR3 runs to 16 residues. The CDR3 bases are TGTGCCAGCAGTTTGGAGGGACCGGCCGAAACCTACGGCTACACCTTC. This translates into CASSLEGPAETYGYTF.

Of note for this clonotype: One end of the junction fails to match germline, which may point to a read error. V usage is TRBV7-9 and J usage is TRBJ1-5; D may be TRBD1 (5 bases). The CDR3 has 14 residues. Germline V gene lookup returns CDR1 SEHNR and CDR2 FQNEAQ (reference sequence). The DNA for the CDR3 is TGTGCCAGCAGCTATGGGCGGGGCGGCCCGTCCGAGCAGTTT. It codes for CASSYGRGGPSEQF.

This clonotype has just one count. The rearrangement joins TRBV5-6 to TRBJ2-5, with 8 positions matching TRBD2. The CDR3 length is 15 residues. The V segment lost 3 bases and the J segment 3 bases; nucleotides outside the gene matches: 7. CDR1 is SGHDT, CDR2 YYEEEE, per germline. The CDR3 reads CASSYELAAEETQYF. In DNA, the CDR3 is TGTGCCAGCAGCTACGAACTAGCGGCAGAAGAGACCCAGTACTTC.

The chain combines TRBV20-1 with TRBJ2-3, with D maybe TRBD1 (6 bases). CDR1 DFQATT and CDR2 SNEGSKA come from the germline V gene (reference sequence). The CDR3 runs 15 residues. Trimming took off 6 bases at V and 2 bases at J, with 18 bases between the two ends. CDR3 sequence reads: CSASSADSHTDTQYF. CDR3 sequence (DNA): TGCAGTGCCAGTTCCGCGGACAGCCACACAGATACGCAGTATTTT.

The rearrangement joins TRBV9 to TRBJ2-1, with 10 bases lining up with TRBD2. CDR3 length: 16 amino acids. Germline assignment: CDR1 SGDLS and CDR2 YYNGEE. V was pared by 4 bases and J by 6 bases, with 10 bases of the junction left unmatched. CDR3 loop: CASSHGLAGASNEQFF. The CDR3 DNA reads TGTGCCAGCAGCCACGGGCTAGCGGGGGCGTCCAATGAGCAGTTCTTC.

As concerns this clonotype: The junction differs from germline at one of its ends, possibly a read error. V and J are TRBV5-8 and TRBJ1-1, with D perhaps TRBD1 (6 bases). Germline CDR1 SGHTS, CDR2 YDEGEE. This CDR3 region has 17 residues. CDR3 sequence: CVSSEGWGEGVSTEAFF. The CDR3 DNA reads TGTGTCAGCAGCGAGGGATGGGGGGAGGGGGTGAGCACTGAAGCTTTCTTT.

As regards this clonotype: The germline gene is not matched at one end of the junction; a read error may be the cause. This chain links TRBV15 with TRBJ1-2, with TRBD1 identical over 10 bases. CDR3 length equals 16 residues. Per the germline V gene, CDR1 is LNHNV and CDR2 is YYDKDF (reference sequence). CDR3 region: CASSPGLGTGDYGYTF. The CDR3 DNA sequence: TGTGCCAGCAGCCCAGGTCTCGGGACAGGGGACTATGGCTACACCTTC.

Many counts were recorded for this clonotype. The chain couples TRBV7-9 to TRBJ2-3; TRBD1 is a possible D gene (6 bases). The CDR3 consists of 18 residues. Germline V lookup: CDR1 SEHNR, CDR2 FQNEAQ (reference sequence). Trimming took off 6 bases at V and 5 bases at J, with 27 bases between the two ends. The CDR3, as DNA: TGTGCCAGCAGTTTGGGCTCGGGGTGGGGGCCTGGAGGAGATACGCAGTATTTT. This encodes CASSLGSGWGPGGDTQYF.